Given below is one TCR beta chain in context. The sample comes from a study of blood T cell repertoires in COVID-19. The wider study: Some COVID-19 samples were acute and others convalescent; all came from the United States, Italy and Spain.

Assay used: immunoSEQ multiplex PCR; TCRdb lists only in-frame clones, some missing. The table includes 280,000 or so clones, 65% to 90% detected once. With 4 bases removed from V and 1 base from J, the gap between germline ends came to 13 bases. The germline V gene encodes CDR1 SEHNR and CDR2 FQNEAQ (reference sequence). CDR3 length: 15 residues. V is TRBV7-9 and J is TRBJ1-1; D is ambiguous. The TCR comes from a human donor in a cohort sampled during active COVID-19. Sequencing used peripheral blood. CDR3 in DNA: TGTGCCAGCAGCTCCATGTCCCGGGGGAACACTGAAGCTTTCTTT. This codes for CASSSMSRGNTEAFF.